This entry is about one T cell receptor beta chain. Original data processing: Estimated nucleated cell counts came from reference gene primer amplification. Libraries were prepared by immunoSEQ multiplex PCR; TCRdb keeps only in-frame clonotypes and omits some of them. Clonal size and the V and J genes are those of that table, whereas D and trimming came from the DNA. The sample gives hundreds of thousands of clones, 75% to 90% of which show up once; approximately 1.4% is in the top ten. The data were obtained in a study of blood T cell repertoires in COVID-19. Study-level information: Specimens from acute and convalescent COVID-19 originated in the United States, Italy and Spain. PBMCs, B-cell-depleted T cells, or T cells provided the cDNA or gDNA that made up the material.

This CDR3 is 14 amino acids long. The germline gives CDR1 SNHLY, CDR2 FYNNEI. Trimming at V came to 3 bases and at J to 3 bases, leaving 4 bases not matched to a gene. Sequencing used peripheral blood. This TCR came from a woman aged 25-40 years with active or convalescent COVID-19. The chain is built from TRBV2 and TRBJ1-2; 7 bases agree with TRBD1. The CDR3 DNA follows: TGTGCCAGCAGTGATGAGGGGGCGTACTATGGCTACACCTTC. The encoded protein is CASSDEGAYYGYTF.